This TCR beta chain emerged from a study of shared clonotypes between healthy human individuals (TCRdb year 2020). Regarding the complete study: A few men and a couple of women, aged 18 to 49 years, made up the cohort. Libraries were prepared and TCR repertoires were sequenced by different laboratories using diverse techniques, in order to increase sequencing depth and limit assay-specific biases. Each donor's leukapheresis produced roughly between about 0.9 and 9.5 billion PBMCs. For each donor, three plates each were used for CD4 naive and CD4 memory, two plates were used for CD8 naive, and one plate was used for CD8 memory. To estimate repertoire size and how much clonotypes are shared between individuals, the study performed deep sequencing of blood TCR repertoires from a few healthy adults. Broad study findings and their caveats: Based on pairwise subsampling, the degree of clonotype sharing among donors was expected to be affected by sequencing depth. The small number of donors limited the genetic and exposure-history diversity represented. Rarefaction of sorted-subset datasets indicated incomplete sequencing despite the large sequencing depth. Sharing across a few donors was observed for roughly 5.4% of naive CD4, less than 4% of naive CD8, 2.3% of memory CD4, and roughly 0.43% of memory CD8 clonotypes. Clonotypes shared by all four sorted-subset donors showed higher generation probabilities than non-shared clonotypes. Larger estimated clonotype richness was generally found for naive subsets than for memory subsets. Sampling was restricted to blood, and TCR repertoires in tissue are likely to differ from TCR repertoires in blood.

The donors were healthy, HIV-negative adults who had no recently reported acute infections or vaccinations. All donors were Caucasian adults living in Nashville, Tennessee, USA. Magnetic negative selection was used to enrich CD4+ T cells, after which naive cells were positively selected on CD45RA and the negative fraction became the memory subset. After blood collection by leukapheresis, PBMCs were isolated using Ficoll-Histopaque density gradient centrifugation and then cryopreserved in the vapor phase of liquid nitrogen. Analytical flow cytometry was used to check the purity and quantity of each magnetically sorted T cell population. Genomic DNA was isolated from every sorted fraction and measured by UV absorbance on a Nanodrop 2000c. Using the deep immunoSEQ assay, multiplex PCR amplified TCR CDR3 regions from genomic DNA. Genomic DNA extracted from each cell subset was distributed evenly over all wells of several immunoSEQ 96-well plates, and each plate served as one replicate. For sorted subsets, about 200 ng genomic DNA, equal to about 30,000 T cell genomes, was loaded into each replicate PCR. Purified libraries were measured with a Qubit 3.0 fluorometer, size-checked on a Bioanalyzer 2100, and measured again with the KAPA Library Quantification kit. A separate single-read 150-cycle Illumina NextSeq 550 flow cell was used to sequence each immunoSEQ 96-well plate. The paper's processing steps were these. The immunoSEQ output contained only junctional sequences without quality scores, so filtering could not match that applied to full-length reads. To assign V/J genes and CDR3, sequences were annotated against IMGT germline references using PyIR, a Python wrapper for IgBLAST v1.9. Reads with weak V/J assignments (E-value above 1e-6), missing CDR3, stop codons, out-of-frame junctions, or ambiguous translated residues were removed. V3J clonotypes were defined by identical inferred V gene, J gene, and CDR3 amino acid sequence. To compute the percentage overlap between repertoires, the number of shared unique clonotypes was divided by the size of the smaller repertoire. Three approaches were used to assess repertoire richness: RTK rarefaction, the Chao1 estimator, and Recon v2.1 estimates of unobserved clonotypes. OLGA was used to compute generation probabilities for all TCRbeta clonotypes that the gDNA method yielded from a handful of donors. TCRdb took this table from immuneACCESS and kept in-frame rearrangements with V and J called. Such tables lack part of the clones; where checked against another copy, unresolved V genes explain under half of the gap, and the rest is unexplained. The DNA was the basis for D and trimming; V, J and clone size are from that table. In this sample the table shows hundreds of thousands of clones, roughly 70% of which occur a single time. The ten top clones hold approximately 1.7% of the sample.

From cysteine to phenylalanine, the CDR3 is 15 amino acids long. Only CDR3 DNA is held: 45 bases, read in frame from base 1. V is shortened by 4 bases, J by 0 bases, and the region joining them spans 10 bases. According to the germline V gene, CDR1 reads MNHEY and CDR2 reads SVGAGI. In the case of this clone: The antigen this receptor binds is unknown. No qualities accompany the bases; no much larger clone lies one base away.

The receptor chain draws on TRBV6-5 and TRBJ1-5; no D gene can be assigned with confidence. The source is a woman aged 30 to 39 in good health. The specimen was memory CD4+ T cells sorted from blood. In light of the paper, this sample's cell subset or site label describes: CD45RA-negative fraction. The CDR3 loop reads CASSSLAYSNQPQHF. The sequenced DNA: TGTGCCAGCAGTTCTTTGGCATATAGCAATCAGCCCCAGCATTTT.